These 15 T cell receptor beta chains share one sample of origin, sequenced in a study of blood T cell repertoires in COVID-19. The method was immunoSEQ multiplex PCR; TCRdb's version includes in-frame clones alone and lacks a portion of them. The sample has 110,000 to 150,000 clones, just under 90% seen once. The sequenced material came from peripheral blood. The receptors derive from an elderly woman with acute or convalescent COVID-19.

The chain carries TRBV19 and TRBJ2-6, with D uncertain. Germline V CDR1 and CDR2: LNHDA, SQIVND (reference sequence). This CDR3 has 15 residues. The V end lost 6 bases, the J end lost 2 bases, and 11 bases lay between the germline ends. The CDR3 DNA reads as TGTGCCAGTAGGTCGTCTTCTGCTGGGGCCAACGTCCTGACTTTC. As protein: CASRSSSAGANVLTF.

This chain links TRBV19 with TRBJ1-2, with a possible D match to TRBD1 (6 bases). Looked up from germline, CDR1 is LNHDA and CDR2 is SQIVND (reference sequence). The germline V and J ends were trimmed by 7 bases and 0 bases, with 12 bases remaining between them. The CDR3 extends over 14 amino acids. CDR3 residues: CASTWTATNYGYTF. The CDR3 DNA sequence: TGTGCCAGTACCTGGACAGCGACTAACTATGGCTACACCTTC.

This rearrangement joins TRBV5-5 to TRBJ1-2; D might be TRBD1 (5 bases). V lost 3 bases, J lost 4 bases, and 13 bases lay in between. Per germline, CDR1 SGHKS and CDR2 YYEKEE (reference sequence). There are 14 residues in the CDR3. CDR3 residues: CASSSSGGTYGYTF. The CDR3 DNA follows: TGTGCCAGCAGCTCATCCGGGGGTACCTATGGCTACACCTTC.

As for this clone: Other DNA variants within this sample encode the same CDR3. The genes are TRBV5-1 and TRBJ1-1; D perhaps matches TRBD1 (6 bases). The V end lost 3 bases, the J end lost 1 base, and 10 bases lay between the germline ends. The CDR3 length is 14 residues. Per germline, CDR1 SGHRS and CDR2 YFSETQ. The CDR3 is CASSSQGQNTEAFF. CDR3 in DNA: TGCGCCAGCAGCTCACAGGGCCAGAACACTGAAGCTTTCTTT.

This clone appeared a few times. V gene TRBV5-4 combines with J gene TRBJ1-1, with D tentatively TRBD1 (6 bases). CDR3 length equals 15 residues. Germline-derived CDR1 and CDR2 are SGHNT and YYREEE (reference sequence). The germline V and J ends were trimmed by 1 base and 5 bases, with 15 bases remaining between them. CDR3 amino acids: CASSLYNRDGTEAFF. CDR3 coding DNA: TGTGCCAGCAGCTTGTATAACAGGGATGGGACTGAAGCTTTCTTT.

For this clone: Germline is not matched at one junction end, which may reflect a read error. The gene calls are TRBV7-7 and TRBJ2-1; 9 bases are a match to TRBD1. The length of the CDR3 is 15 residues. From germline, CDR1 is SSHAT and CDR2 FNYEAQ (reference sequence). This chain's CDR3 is CASSPLQGAYGEQFF. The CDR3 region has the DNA TGTGCTAGCAGCCCCTTACAGGGGGCTTACGGTGAGCAGTTCTTC. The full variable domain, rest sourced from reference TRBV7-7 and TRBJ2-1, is GAGVSQSPRYKVTKRGQDVTLRCDPISSHATLYWYQQALGQGPEFLTYFNYEAQPDKSGLPSDRFSAERPEGSISTLTIQRTEQRDSAMYRCASSPLQGAYGEQFFGPGTRLTVL.

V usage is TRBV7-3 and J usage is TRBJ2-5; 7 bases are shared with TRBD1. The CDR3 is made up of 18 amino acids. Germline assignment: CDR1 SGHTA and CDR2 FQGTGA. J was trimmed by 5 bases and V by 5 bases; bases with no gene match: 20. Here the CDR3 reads CASSPGGQAATRGETQYF. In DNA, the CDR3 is TGTGCCAGCAGCCCAGGTGGACAGGCTGCGACCAGGGGGGAGACCCAGTACTTC.

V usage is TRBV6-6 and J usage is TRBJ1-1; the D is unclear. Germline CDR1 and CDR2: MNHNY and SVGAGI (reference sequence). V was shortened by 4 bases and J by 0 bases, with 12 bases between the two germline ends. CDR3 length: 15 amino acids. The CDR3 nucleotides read TGTGCCAGCAGTTTATTATCCAGAATGAACACTGAAGCTTTCTTT. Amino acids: CASSLLSRMNTEAFF.

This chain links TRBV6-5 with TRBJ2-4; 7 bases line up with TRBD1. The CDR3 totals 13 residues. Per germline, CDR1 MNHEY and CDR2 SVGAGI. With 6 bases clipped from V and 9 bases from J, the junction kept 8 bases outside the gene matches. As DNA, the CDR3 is TGTGCCAGCAGAAAACAGGGGAAGGGCATTCAGTACTTC. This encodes CASRKQGKGIQYF.

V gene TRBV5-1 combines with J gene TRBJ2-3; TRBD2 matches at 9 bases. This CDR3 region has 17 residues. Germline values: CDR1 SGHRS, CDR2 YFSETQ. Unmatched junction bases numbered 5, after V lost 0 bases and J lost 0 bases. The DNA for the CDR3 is TGCGCCAGCAGCTTGGGCGGACTAGCGACTAGCACAGATACGCAGTATTTT. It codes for CASSLGGLATSTDTQYF. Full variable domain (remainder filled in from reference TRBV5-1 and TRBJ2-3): KAGVTQTPRYLIKTRGQQVTLSCSPISGHRSVSWYQQTPGQGLQFLFEYFSETQRNKGNFPGRFSGRQFSNSRSEMNVSTLELGDSALYLCASSLGGLATSTDTQYFGPGTRLTVL.

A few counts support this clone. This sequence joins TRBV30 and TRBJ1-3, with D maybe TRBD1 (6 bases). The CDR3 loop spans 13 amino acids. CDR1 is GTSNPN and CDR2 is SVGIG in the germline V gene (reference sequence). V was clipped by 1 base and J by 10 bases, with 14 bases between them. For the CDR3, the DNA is TGTGCCTGGAGTGCATTTGGACAGACTACCATATATTTT. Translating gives CAWSAFGQTTIYF.

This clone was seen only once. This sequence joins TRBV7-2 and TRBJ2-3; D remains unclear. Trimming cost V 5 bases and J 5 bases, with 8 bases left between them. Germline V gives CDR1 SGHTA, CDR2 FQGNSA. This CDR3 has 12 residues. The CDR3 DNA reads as TGTGCCAGCAGCCCGCGACTAGATACGCAGTATTTT. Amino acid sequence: CASSPRLDTQYF. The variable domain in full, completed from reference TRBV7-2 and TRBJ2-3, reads GAGVSQSPSNKVTEKGKDVELRCDPISGHTALYWYRQSLGQGLEFLIYFQGNSAPDKSGLPSDRFSAERTGGSVSTLTIQRTQQEDSAVYLCASSPRLDTQYFGPGTRLTVL.

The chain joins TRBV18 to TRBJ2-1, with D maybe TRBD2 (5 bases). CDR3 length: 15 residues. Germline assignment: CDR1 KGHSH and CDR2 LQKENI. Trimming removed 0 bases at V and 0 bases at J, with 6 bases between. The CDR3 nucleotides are TGTGCCAGCTCACCACCCGAGGGCTCCTACAATGAGCAGTTCTTC. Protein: CASSPPEGSYNEQFF.

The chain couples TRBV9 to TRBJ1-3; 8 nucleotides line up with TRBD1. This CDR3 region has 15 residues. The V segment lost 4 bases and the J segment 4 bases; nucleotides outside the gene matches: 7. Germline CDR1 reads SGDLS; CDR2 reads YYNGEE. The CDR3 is CASSPSDRAGNTIYF. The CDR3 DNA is TGTGCCAGCAGCCCCTCGGACAGGGCAGGAAACACCATATATTTT. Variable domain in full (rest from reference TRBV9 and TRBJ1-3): DSGVTQTPKHLITATGQRVTLRCSPRSGDLSVYWYQQSLDQGLQFLIQYYNGEERAKGNILERFSAQQFPDLHSELNLSSLELGDSALYFCASSPSDRAGNTIYFGEGSWLTVV.

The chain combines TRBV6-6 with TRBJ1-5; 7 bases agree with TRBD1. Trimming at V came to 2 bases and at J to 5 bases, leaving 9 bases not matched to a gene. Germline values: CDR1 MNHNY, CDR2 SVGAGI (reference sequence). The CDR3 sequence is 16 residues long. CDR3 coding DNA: TGTGCCAGCAGTTACGCCCGGACAGGTAGGGATCAGCCCCAGCATTTT. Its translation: CASSYARTGRDQPQHF.